The clone carrying this T cell receptor beta chain was picked up a small number of times. This record comes from a study of T cells in Graves' hyperthyroidism and ophthalmopathy. The investigators amplified TCR beta CDR3 regions from RNA transcripts. HTBI primers were used for first-round RT-PCR of the TCR CDR3. One entry per CDR3 protein results from TCRdb running MiXCR on the multiplex PCR reads. The sample yields under 800,000 distinct CDR3 sequences, approximately 15% seen once. Trimming removed 8 bases from V and 0 bases from J; junction bases left unmatched: 20. This CDR3 is built from 20 residues. Germline V lookup: CDR1 MGHDK, CDR2 SYGVNS.

This TCR came from a young woman with Graves' hyperthyroidism. The chain recombines TRBV25-1 with TRBJ2-5, with 11 positions matching TRBD2. The material sequenced was blood. CDR3 DNA: TGTGCCAGCCCAGCCCCTACACCAAGGGGACTAGCGGAATACCAAGAGACCCAGTACTTC. As protein: CASPAPTPRGLAEYQETQYF. Full variable domain (remainder filled in from reference TRBV25-1 and TRBJ2-5): EADIYQTPRYLVIGTGKKITLECSQTMGHDKMYWYQQDPGMELHLIHYSYGVNSTEKGDLSSESTVSRIRTEHFPLTLESARPSHTSQYLCASPAPTPRGLAEYQETQYFGPGTRLLVL.